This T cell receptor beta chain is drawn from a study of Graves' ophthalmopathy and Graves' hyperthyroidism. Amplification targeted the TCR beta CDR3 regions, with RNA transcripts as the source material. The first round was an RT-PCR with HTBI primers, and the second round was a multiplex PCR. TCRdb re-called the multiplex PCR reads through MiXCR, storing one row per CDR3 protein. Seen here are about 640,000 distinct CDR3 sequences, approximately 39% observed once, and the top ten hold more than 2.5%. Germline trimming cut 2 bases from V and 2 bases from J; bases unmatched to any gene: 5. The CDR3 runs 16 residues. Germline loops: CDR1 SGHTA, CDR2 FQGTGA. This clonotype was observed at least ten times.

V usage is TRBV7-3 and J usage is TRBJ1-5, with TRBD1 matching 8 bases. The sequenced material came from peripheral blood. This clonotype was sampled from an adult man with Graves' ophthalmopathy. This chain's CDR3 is CASSLDQGAGNQPQHF. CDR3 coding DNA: TGTGCCAGCAGCTTAGATCAGGGGGCTGGCAATCAGCCCCAGCATTTT.